A single sample is the source of the 3 T cell receptor beta chains below, sequenced in a study of blood T cell repertoires in COVID-19. Profiled with immunoSEQ multiplex PCR; TCRdb holds only in-frame clones, not every one. This sample has roughly 200,000 clones, with roughly 86% found just once. Sample: PBMCs or T cells enriched from blood (not recorded which). The receptors here all came from a woman younger than 45 with acute COVID-19.

This clone is a singleton in its sample. V is TRBV19 and J is TRBJ1-2; D not certain. The germline V gene has CDR1 LNHDA and CDR2 SQIVND (reference sequence). The V end was cut by 6 bases, the J end by 0 bases, with 11 bases between. The CDR3 consists of 14 residues. The CDR3 region has the DNA TGTGCCAGTAGGGGCCTGGCAACTAACTATGGCTACACCTTC. Protein: CASRGLATNYGYTF.

V usage is TRBV27 and J usage is TRBJ2-1; 9 nucleotides match TRBD1. This CDR3 contains 15 residues. V shed 2 bases and J 6 bases; nucleotides not matched to a gene: 5. Germline CDR1 reads MNHEY; CDR2 reads SMNVEV (reference sequence). The CDR3 spells CASSLIGTGRNEQFF. The CDR3 DNA reads TGTGCCAGCAGTTTAATCGGGACAGGGCGCAATGAGCAGTTCTTC.

The chain joins TRBV6-5 to TRBJ2-7, with 8 bases lining up with TRBD1. The junction had 1 base not matched to a gene; V was cut back by 0 bases and J by 0 bases. This CDR3 contains 15 residues. Germline loops: CDR1 MNHEY, CDR2 SVGAGI. CDR3 protein: CASSYSTGDSYEQYF. CDR3 nucleotides: TGTGCCAGCAGTTACTCGACAGGGGACTCCTACGAGCAGTACTTC.